This T cell receptor beta chain originates from a study of beta chain features in type 1 diabetes (dated by TCRdb to between 2018 and 2020). Describing the broader study: Mean age, gender distribution, total cell number and subset yield were not different between patients and healthy donors. Whereas all 30 or so donors provided naive and central memory subsets, regulatory and stem cell-like memory subsets were isolated from just 8 patients and about 8 healthy donors. A total of roughly 100 million sorted cells were examined across all samples, and RNA yield correlated strongly with the number of cells per subset. The study compared TCRB repertoires of sorted circulating CD4+ T cell subsets between recently diagnosed type 1 diabetes patients and matched healthy donors. General findings and caveats noted by the study authors: Only small numbers of individuals were included in the HLA sub-analyses, which left unresolved whether HLA type had any influence on TCRB rearrangement. Because cDNA was sequenced instead of genomic DNA, highly expressing activated cells could be over-represented, though the groups showed no difference in activation or CD3 levels. Type 1 diabetes patients showed a moderate but significant shortening of TCRB CDR3 length in all four CD4+ subsets. Patients with type 1 diabetes made fewer insertions and deleted more nucleotides at VDJ recombination sites, implying thymic rearrangement abnormalities. Naive, central memory and regulatory TCRB repertoires appeared to be more alike among patients than among healthy donors. Shorter templates might have been favored by PCR, but patient and control samples were amplified and corrected together, so both groups would have been affected equally by any skew.

The High Capacity cDNA Reverse Transcription Kit was used to reverse transcribe all of the isolated RNA, meaning that expressed TCRB transcripts were what got sequenced. Naive, central memory and regulatory T cell samples underwent deep immunoSEQ sequencing, averaging about 3.57 million total reads per sample. Sorted cells were lysed in RLT buffer and RNA was extracted with DNase-treated RNeasy Micro or Mini kits, depending on cell number. Each cell subset was processed separately to prevent cross-contamination, with patient and healthy donor samples processed together. The immunoSEQ multiplex PCR was used to amplify TCRB sequences from cDNA, yielding 87-bp fragments that span the CDR3 region. The amplicons were sequenced using the Illumina HiSeq platform. On the authors' methods: Synthetic template baselines were used to correct PCR bias computationally, reads within Hamming distance 2 were collapsed, and singletons that could not be merged were discarded. Reads were aligned against IMGT so that V, D and J genes, CDR3 length and insertions or deletions at six rearrangement sites could be assigned. Within each subset, clonotype counts were normalized to the number of sorted cells before true diversity and Gini coefficients were calculated with the tcR R package. The overlap coefficient, calculated on TCRB nucleotide sequences, was used to measure repertoire sharing. TCRdb limited this immuneACCESS table to in-frame rearrangements with V and J called. A share of clones is missing; checked studies link under half to unresolved V genes, and the rest is unexplained. The DNA was the basis for D and trimming; V, J and clone size are from that table. This sample comprises tens of thousands of clones, around 60% of them detected only once. The ten largest account for 2% to 3% of the sample.

A remark on this clone: Its antigen is still unknown. It has no much larger one-base neighbor in the sample; base qualities were not kept.

From each donor, a single peripheral blood sample of roughly 0.11 L on average was drawn into heparinised tubes. Using a panel that included CD45RO, CCR7, CD25, CD127, CD95 and CD27, naive, central memory, regulatory and stem cell-like memory CD4+ T cells were sorted on a BD FACSAria II. A purity above 98% was achieved for all sorted populations. PBMCs were isolated right away by Lymphoprep density gradient centrifugation and were stained directly, without culture. Samples were stained and sorted in pairs, with one healthy donor and one patient per experiment, so that batch effects were minimized. Counted from cysteine to phenylalanine, this CDR3 has 16 amino acids. The sequence is cut down to CDR3 DNA, 48 bases in frame from base 1. The trim is 1 base for V and 3 bases for J, with a gap of 18 bases between the germline ends. Looking up the germline V gene (reference sequence) yields CDR1 GTSNPN and CDR2 SVGIG.

The sample comprised Tregs from blood. The cell subset or site label, read with the paper, signifies: regulatory CD4+ T cells. The sequence came from a woman aged 25 to 39 with type 1 diabetes. The chain couples TRBV30 to TRBJ1-1; TRBD1 is perhaps the D gene, given 6 matching bases. The CDR3 sequence is CAWSGRFRKGDTEAFF. At the DNA level, the sequence is TGTGCCTGGAGTGGGCGGTTTAGGAAGGGGGACACTGAAGCTTTCTTT. The variable domain in full, with residues beyond the CDR3 obtained from the reference TRBV30 and TRBJ1-1 genes, is SQTIHQWPATLVQPVGSPLSLECTVEGTSNPNLYWYRQAAGRGLQLLFYSVGIGQISSEVPQNLSASRPQDRQFILSSKKLLLSDSGFYLCAWSGRFRKGDTEAFFGQGTRLTVV.